Listed below are T cell receptor beta chains from one sample, sequenced in a study of blood T cells in healthy people across ages. TCRdb reprocessed the 5' RACE reads via MiXCR and lists one record per CDR3 protein. The sample holds more than 800,000 distinct CDR3 sequences, more than 25% seen once. What was sequenced was blood. The source of these receptors is a woman of 80 years or more in good health. The CDR3 runs from the conserved cysteine through the conserved F or W. A D gene is named only where the DNA matches it firmly. A row's size may be missing; if present it is once, few, many or a size class.

TRBV11-2	many	TRBJ2-5	TRBD2	TGTGCCAGCAGCTTAGGGAATAGCGGGGGTGGGGAGACCCAGTACTTC	CASSLGNSGGGETQYF
TRBV9	few	TRBJ2-1	TRBD2	TGTGCCAGCAGCCCCCAAGAGTGGAGCGGGGCGCGCAATGAGCAGTTCTTC	CASSPQEWSGARNEQFF
TRBV29-1	many	TRBJ1-4	-	TGCAGCGTTGTTGGGGGCCCTAATGAAAAACTGTTTTTT	CSVVGGPNEKLFF
TRBV4-3	many	TRBJ2-1	-	TGCGCCAGCAGCCAAGATATGGTGTACAATGAGCAGTTCTTC	CASSQDMVYNEQFF
TRBV7-9	-	TRBJ1-5	TRBD1	TGTGCCAGCAGCTTTTCACAGGGGGGGACCTGGAGCAATCAGCCCCAGCATTTT	CASSFSQGGTWSNQPQHF
TRBV27	few	TRBJ2-4	TRBD1	TGTGCCAGCAAAGAAACAGGGGGCAGGGCCATAGCCAAAAACATTCAGTACTTC	CASKETGGRAIAKNIQYF
TRBV12-3/TRBV12-4	few	TRBJ1-2	TRBD1	TGTGCCAGCAGCGCCCGGGACAGGGCCACACTTAACTATGGCTACACCTTC	CASSARDRATLNYGYTF
TRBV18	few	TRBJ2-4	TRBD1	TGTGCCAGCTCACCCTCCCGTGGGACAGGGGGGAACATTCAGTACTTC	CASSPSRGTGGNIQYF
TRBV10-3	many	TRBJ1-2	-	TGTGCCATACAGAGCGCTAACTATGGCTACACCTTC	CAIQSANYGYTF
TRBV7-6	once	TRBJ1-1	TRBD1	TGTGCCAGCAGCCAGCGGACAGGGCCGAACACTGAAGCTTTCTTT	CASSQRTGPNTEAFF
TRBV30	few	TRBJ1-5	-	TGTGCCTGGGGCGGCGGGAACAATCAGCCCCAGCATTTT	CAWGGGNNQPQHF
TRBV7-2	many	TRBJ2-1	-	TGTGCCAGCAGCCCGCAGCAGGGTATATCCTACAATGAGCAGTTCTTC	CASSPQQGISYNEQFF
TRBV7-9	many	TRBJ2-1	TRBD1	TGTGCCAGCAGAATAATGTCAGGGGGCGATGAGCAGTTCTTC	CASRIMSGGDEQFF
TRBV20-1	once	TRBJ2-1	-	TGCAGTGCCCAGGGGAGGGTCTCCTACGAGCAGTTCTTC	CSAQGRVSYEQFF
TRBV18	many	TRBJ2-1	-	TGTGCCAGCTCATCGGAATACAATGAGCAGTTCTTC	CASSSEYNEQFF
TRBV28	-	TRBJ2-7	-	TGTGCCAGCAGTTCCCATCTACCCCGGACAGGGAGGGGCGAGCAGTACTTC	CASSSHLPRTGRGEQYF
TRBV20-1	-	TRBJ2-1	TRBD2	TGCAGTGCTAGGGGTAAAAGCGGGAGGAAGAGCGATGAGCAGTTCTTC	CSARGKSGRKSDEQFF
TRBV3-1	-	TRBJ1-2	-	TGTGCCAGCAGCCAAGCGCCGATGGGAGGCTACACCTTC	CASSQAPMGGYTF
TRBV7-2	-	TRBJ1-3	-	TGTGCCAACAGCTTAGTTGAGGGGCTCTCTGGAAACACCATATATTTT	CANSLVEGLSGNTIYF
TRBV18	-	TRBJ1-6	TRBD1	TGTGCCAGCTCACCACGACAGGGGTCACCCCTCCACTTT	CASSPRQGSPLHF
TRBV12-3/TRBV12-4	many	TRBJ1-6	-	TGTGCCAGCAGTACAGGTCCCTATAATTCACCCCTCCACTTT	CASSTGPYNSPLHF
TRBV19	-	TRBJ1-5	-	TGTGCCAGTGGCCAGGACGGCAATCAGCCCCAGCATTTT	CASGQDGNQPQHF
TRBV6-5	-	TRBJ1-1	-	TGTGCCAGCAGACCCCCCTCGAGGAACACTGAAGCTTTCTTT	CASRPPSRNTEAFF
TRBV11-2	-	TRBJ2-1	TRBD2	TGTGCCAGCAGCCCGAACCTGGGACTAGCGGGGGCTCGACAGGGGGATGAGCAGTTCTTC	CASSPNLGLAGARQGDEQFF
TRBV20-1	many	TRBJ2-1	TRBD2	TGCAGTGCTCACACTAGCGGGGGGTTCAGCTCCTACAATGAGCAGTTCTTC	CSAHTSGGFSSYNEQFF
TRBV27	many	TRBJ2-7	-	TGTGCCACATCCCGAGCATTGGGAGGTGCTCACGAGCAGTACTTC	CATSRALGGAHEQYF
TRBV7-2	many	TRBJ2-1	TRBD2	TGTGCCAGCAGCTCCGAAGGACTAGCGGGGTACAATGAGCAGTTCTTC	CASSSEGLAGYNEQFF
TRBV20-1	-	TRBJ2-3	TRBD2	TGCAGTGCTAGACTCGATATCGGGACTAGGTTT	CSARLDIGTRF
TRBV7-2	many	TRBJ2-1	TRBD2	TGTGCCAGCAGCCCTCCGGGACTAGCGGGGGGGCTGTCCTACAATGAGCAGTTCTTC	CASSPPGLAGGLSYNEQFF
TRBV11-2	many	TRBJ2-4	-	TGTGCCAGCAGCGGTGATGGGGGTGCCAAAAACATTCAGTACTTC	CASSGDGGAKNIQYF
TRBV2	many	TRBJ2-3	-	TGTGCCAGCTGTTCAGGGCGAACAGATACGCAGTATTTT	CASCSGRTDTQYF
TRBV6-2/TRBV6-3	few	TRBJ2-1	-	TGTGCCAGCAGCTCCGTTGCCCATGAGCAGTTCTTC	CASSSVAHEQFF
TRBV5-1	many	TRBJ2-1	-	TGCGCCAGCAACCCCCAGGGCTCAAACAATGAGCAGTTCTTC	CASNPQGSNNEQFF
TRBV27	many	TRBJ2-1	TRBD2	TGTGCCAGCAGTCCCCGGGTGCTAGCGGGGGGCCAGCAGTTCTTC	CASSPRVLAGGQQFF
TRBV11-2	many	TRBJ2-1	TRBD2	TGTGCCAGCAGCCCTAGCGGGGGGGGGAATGAGCAGTTCTTC	CASSPSGGGNEQFF
TRBV7-2	many	TRBJ2-5	-	TGTGCCAGCAGCTTATTCCAAGGAAGGCTCCAAGAGACCCAGTACTTC	CASSLFQGRLQETQYF
TRBV7-2	few	TRBJ1-1	-	TGTGCCAGCAGCTTAGGACGGACAGTGGCTGAAGCTTTCTTT	CASSLGRTVAEAFF
TRBV3-1	many	TRBJ2-1	-	TGTGCCAGCAGCCAACAGACGGGAACCTACAATGAGCAGTTCTTC	CASSQQTGTYNEQFF
TRBV2	many	TRBJ1-2	-	TGTGCCAGCAGTCAAGAAAACTATGGCTACACCTTC	CASSQENYGYTF
TRBV5-1	-	TRBJ2-1	-	TGCGCCAGCAGCTTATCATCAGGGACACATGAGCAGTTCTTC	CASSLSSGTHEQFF
TRBV20-1	many	TRBJ2-6	-	TGCAGTGCTAGAGCCCCGGGGGCCAACTCTGGGGCCAACGTCCTGACTTTC	CSARAPGANSGANVLTF
TRBV9	few	TRBJ2-2	-	TGTGCCAGCAGCCAAGGGACCTCGGATATTAACAGGGAGCTGTTTTTT	CASSQGTSDINRELFF
TRBV11-2	-	TRBJ2-5	-	TGTGCCAGCAGCCAATCAGGGTGGGAGACCCAGTACTTC	CASSQSGWETQYF
TRBV20-1	once	TRBJ2-7	TRBD1	TGCAGTGCTTATAAAACAGGGGGGATCTACGAGCAGTACTTC	CSAYKTGGIYEQYF
TRBV19	few	TRBJ2-1	-	TGTGCCAGCCAACGTATCTCTGACAATGAGCAGTTCTTC	CASQRISDNEQFF
TRBV7-8	-	TRBJ2-3	TRBD1	TGTGCCAGCAGGACAACAGGGGGCTTAGGGAGAGATACGCAGTATTTT	CASRTTGGLGRDTQYF
TRBV18	-	TRBJ2-3	-	TGTGCCAGCTCACCAGGGTTAGGACAAACCACAGATACGCAGTATTTT	CASSPGLGQTTDTQYF
TRBV6-1	many	TRBJ2-5	TRBD1	TGTGCCAGCAGTGAACTAGGGACAGGGACCGAGACCCAGTACTTC	CASSELGTGTETQYF
TRBV20-1	-	TRBJ2-1	-	TGCAGTGCTAGAGACGCCGGCTCCTACGAGCAGTTCTTC	CSARDAGSYEQFF
TRBV29-1	many	TRBJ2-3	TRBD1	TGCAGCGTTGCACGACAGGGGGCTCTTTCAGATACGCAGTATTTT	CSVARQGALSDTQYF
TRBV6-2/TRBV6-3	-	TRBJ2-5	TRBD2	TGTACCAGCAGTTACGGGACTAGCGGGGGGCGACAAGAGACCCAGTACTTC	CTSSYGTSGGRQETQYF
TRBV7-2	-	TRBJ1-5	TRBD1	TGTGCCAGCAGCTTCCCAGGGGGGAGCAATCAGCCCCAGCATTTT	CASSFPGGSNQPQHF
TRBV20-1	many	TRBJ2-3	-	TGCAGTGCTAGACCAGGGGGGAGGGCAGATACGCAGTATTTT	CSARPGGRADTQYF
TRBV7-2	many	TRBJ2-7	TRBD2	TGTGCCAGCAGCATGACTAGCGGGGGGGCCGGAGAGCAGTACTTC	CASSMTSGGAGEQYF
TRBV18	few	TRBJ1-2	TRBD1	TGTGCCAGCTCAGAGCCAGGGACAGGGGGAAGTGGCTACACCTTC	CASSEPGTGGSGYTF
TRBV12-3/TRBV12-4	-	TRBJ1-1	-	TGTGCCAGCACCCAGGGTGTCACTGAAGCTTTCTTT	CASTQGVTEAFF
TRBV6-2/TRBV6-3	once	TRBJ2-1	TRBD1	TGTGCCAGCAGTTACTCGAGGGGACAGGGAGACAATGAGCAGTTCTTC	CASSYSRGQGDNEQFF
TRBV7-6	many	TRBJ2-3	TRBD2	TGTGCCAGCAGCAGAGCGGGGGGCTTGACAGATACGCAGTATTTT	CASSRAGGLTDTQYF
TRBV2	many	TRBJ2-7	-	TGTGCCAGCAGTGTAGGTTCCGTCGGCACCTACGAGCAGTACTTC	CASSVGSVGTYEQYF
TRBV20-1	-	TRBJ2-3	TRBD2	TGCAGTGCTGGGGCTAGCGGCGATACGCAGGATTTT	CSAGASGDTQDF